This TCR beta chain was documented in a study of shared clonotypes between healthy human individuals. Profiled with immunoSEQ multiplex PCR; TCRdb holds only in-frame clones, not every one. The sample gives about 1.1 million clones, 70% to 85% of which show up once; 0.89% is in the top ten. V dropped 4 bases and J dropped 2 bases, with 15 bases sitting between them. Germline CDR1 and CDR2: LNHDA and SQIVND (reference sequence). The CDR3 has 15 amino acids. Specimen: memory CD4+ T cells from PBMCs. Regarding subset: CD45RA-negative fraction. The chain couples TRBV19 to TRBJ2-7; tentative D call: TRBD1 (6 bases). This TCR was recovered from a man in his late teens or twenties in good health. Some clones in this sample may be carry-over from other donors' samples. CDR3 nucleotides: TGTGCCAGTAGTACTACTTTGGGGACACCCTACGAGCAGTACTTC. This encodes CASSTTLGTPYEQYF.